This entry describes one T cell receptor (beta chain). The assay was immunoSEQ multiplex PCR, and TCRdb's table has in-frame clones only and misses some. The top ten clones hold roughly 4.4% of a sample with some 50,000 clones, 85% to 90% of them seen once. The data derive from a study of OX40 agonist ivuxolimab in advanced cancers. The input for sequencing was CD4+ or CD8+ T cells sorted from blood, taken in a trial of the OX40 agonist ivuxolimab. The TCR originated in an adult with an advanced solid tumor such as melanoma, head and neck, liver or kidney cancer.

Here the CDR3 reads CATSRDPAAKNIQYF. In DNA form, the CDR3 reads TGTGCCACCAGCAGAGATCCAGCGGCCAAAAACATTCAGTACTTC. The chain has TRBV15 and TRBJ2-4; D is unresolved. Trimming took off 0 bases at V and 1 base at J, with 7 bases between the two ends. This CDR3 region has 15 residues. Germline CDR1 is LNHNV and CDR2 is YYDKDF (reference sequence).